A single T cell receptor beta chain is shown here with its context. This clonotype was seen repeatedly, ten times or more. It lacks a known antigen. Base-call qualities are not available, and no considerably larger clone is one nucleotide away. The sample originates from a study of early T cells in non-severe SARS-CoV-2 infection (dated by TCRdb to 2020 to 2022). Notes on the research overall: Because TCR sequencing was done on bulk RNA from unsorted whole blood, the alpha and beta chains could not be paired.

Study-wide findings and limitations: VDJdb matching was skewed toward anti-spike CD8 responses, so virus-specific expansions were likely underestimated and private and CD4 specificities were missed.

Inclusive of the bounding cysteine and phenylalanine, the CDR3 is 12 residues long. Only CDR3 DNA is held: 36 bases, read in frame from base 1. V gives up 5 bases and J gives up 5 bases, and the segment between their germline ends measures 9 bases. Via the germline V gene, CDR1 is SGHTA and CDR2 FQGNSA. A case-control design nested within a healthcare worker cohort in London, UK, was used, with weekly nasopharyngeal swab PCR tests and blood sampling performed. Healthcare workers were recruited during the week of the UK lockdown, between 23 and 31 March 2020, and followed weekly for up to roughly 15 weeks. Receptor libraries were prepared by 5' RACE. The listed sequencing device is NextSeq 500. Unique molecular identifiers were attached to individual cDNA molecules in the TCR library protocol so that sequencing error and PCR bias could be corrected. TCR alpha and beta chains were both sequenced, and the abundances of alpha and beta sequences in each sample were closely correlated with each other. The authors' analysis ran thus. Decombinator V4 was used to annotate the V gene, J gene and CDR3 of the TCR sequences. Expanded TCRs were defined as changing significantly between any two time points under a Poisson model with p below 0.0001. TCR abundances were normalised to the total number of TCRs sequenced per sample and expressed as counts per million. TRAV1-2 paired with TRAJ12, TRAJ20 or TRAJ33 defined MAIT TCRs, while TRAV10 paired with TRAJ18 defined iNKT TCRs. VDJdb, accessed on 1 November 2021, was searched for TCRs annotated for CMV, EBV and SARS-CoV-2, and TCRs annotated for more than one antigen were excluded. Clones were called with MiXCR by TCRdb after fastp trimmed the public reads at Q25, and only in-frame beta chains were retained. Rows matching on CDR3 protein sequence are summarized as one entry with the most common DNA and genes. The V and J calls come from TCRdb's annotation, not from the publication. In this sample the table shows some 50,000 distinct CDR3 sequences, about 4.2% of which occur a single time. Clones ranked in the top ten supply roughly 6% of the sample.

This chain joins TRBV7-2 to TRBJ1-1, with no confident D gene call. The sequenced sample consisted of whole blood. This TCR derives from an adult who was a healthcare worker with PCR-confirmed SARS-CoV-2 infection or an uninfected control (not recorded which). The CDR3 protein sequence reads: CASSPRGTEAFF. At the DNA level, the sequence is TGTGCCAGCAGCCCCCGCGGGACTGAAGCTTTCTTT. Outside the CDR3, residues come from the reference TRBV7-2 and TRBJ1-1 proteins, so the full variable domain is: GAGVSQSPSNKVTEKGKDVELRCDPISGHTALYWYRQSLGQGLEFLIYFQGNSAPDKSGLPSDRFSAERTGGSVSTLTIQRTQQEDSAVYLCASSPRGTEAFFGQGTRLTVV.